This T cell receptor beta chain was retrieved from a study of blood T cell repertoires in COVID-19. Study in general: Both acute and convalescent COVID-19 samples were obtained from the United States, Italy and Spain. PBMCs, B-cell-depleted T cells, or T cells were the source of the cDNA or gDNA that made up the material.

In the study's own analysis: Reference gene primer amplification gave nucleated cell count estimates. The repertoire was sequenced with immunoSEQ multiplex PCR; TCRdb's copy has only in-frame clones and lacks some. For V, J and clone size, that table is used; D and trimming come from the DNA. The table records about 220,000 clones, around three quarters of them present only once. V gave up 4 bases and J gave up 6 bases; unmatched junction bases: 9. CDR1 and CDR2 from the germline V gene are SGHNT and YENEEA. The CDR3 is 17 amino acids. This TCR was sampled from a woman aged 70 to 79 with acute or convalescent COVID-19. V is TRBV11-3 and J is TRBJ2-3; 14 bases match TRBD2. The material sequenced was peripheral blood. In nucleotides, the CDR3 is TGTGCCAGCAGCTCCAGATCGACTAGCGGGGGGGCTGATACGCAGTATTTT. As protein: CASSSRSTSGGADTQYF.